The 15 T cell receptor beta chains below come from one sample, sequenced in a study of blood T cell repertoires in COVID-19. Data came from immunoSEQ multiplex PCR; TCRdb stores just in-frame clones and leaves some out. This table has about 240,000 clones, roughly 86% appearing once. Sequencing was performed on peripheral blood. Source of these receptors: a woman in her 70s with active or convalescent COVID-19.

The CDR3: CASSMGRPPLHF. The CDR3 DNA sequence: TGTGCCAGTAGTATGGGGAGACCACCCCTCCACTTT. The chain has TRBV19 and TRBJ1-6; D is ambiguous. V gave up 3 bases and J gave up 11 bases, with 8 bases separating them. CDR1 and CDR2 (germline): LNHDA, SQIVND (reference sequence). The CDR3 runs 12 residues.

The V and J genes are TRBV27 and TRBJ1-1; 8 bases fit TRBD1. The CDR3 runs 13 residues. Germline values: CDR1 MNHEY, CDR2 SMNVEV (reference sequence). The V and J ends lost 6 bases and 4 bases, in that order; junction bases with no gene match: 4. CDR3 DNA sequence: TGTGCCAGCAGGGATACAGGGGGCACTGAAGCTTTCTTT. Its translation: CASRDTGGTEAFF.

This clone was seen a handful of times. The chain has TRBV3-1 (or the pseudogene TRBV3-2) and TRBJ1-5, with D possibly matching TRBD1 (5 bases). Trimming removed 4 bases at V and 3 bases at J, with 7 bases between. Per the germline V gene, CDR1 is LGHDT and CDR2 is YNNKEL (reference sequence). This CDR3 region has 13 residues. The CDR3 sequence: CASSPGANQPQHF. DNA for the CDR3: TGTGCCAGCAGCCCTGGGGCCAATCAGCCCCAGCATTTT.

The chain links TRBV9 to TRBJ2-5; 8 bases map to TRBD1. CDR1 is SGDLS, CDR2 YYNGEE, per germline. The V and J ends lost 1 base and 5 bases, in that order; junction bases with no gene match: 4. The CDR3 has 14 residues. The CDR3 here is CASSVQGAGETQYF. CDR3 nucleotides: TGTGCCAGCAGCGTACAGGGGGCCGGCGAGACCCAGTACTTC. The full variable domain, with the rest looked up from reference TRBV9 and TRBJ2-5, is DSGVTQTPKHLITATGQRVTLRCSPRSGDLSVYWYQQSLDQGLQFLIQYYNGEERAKGNILERFSAQQFPDLHSELNLSSLELGDSALYFCASSVQGAGETQYFGPGTRLLVL.

This chain connects TRBV5-4 to TRBJ1-2, with D possibly matching TRBD1 (5 bases). CDR1 and CDR2 from the germline V gene are SGHNT and YYREEE (reference sequence). This CDR3 spans 14 amino acids. Trimming removed 0 bases at V and 6 bases at J, with 12 bases between. The CDR3 region has the DNA TGTGCCAGCAGCTTGGCCCTGACAGTGGATGGCTACACCTTC. This translates into CASSLALTVDGYTF.

This chain links TRBV2 with TRBJ1-3, with 11 bases aligning to TRBD1. V shed 4 bases and J 0 bases; nucleotides not matched to a gene: 5. Germline loops: CDR1 SNHLY, CDR2 FYNNEI. This CDR3 has 17 residues. CDR3 in amino acids: CASSGGTGGSSGNTIYF. In DNA, the CDR3 is TGTGCCAGCAGTGGCGGGACAGGGGGTTCCTCTGGAAACACCATATATTTT. The full variable domain, rest sourced from reference TRBV2 and TRBJ1-3, is EPEVTQTPSHQVTQMGQEVILRCVPISNHLYFYWYRQILGQKVEFLVSFYNNEISEKSEIFDDQFSVERPDGSNFTLKIRSTKLEDSAMYFCASSGGTGGSSGNTIYFGEGSWLTVV.

A single count supports this clone. The chain employs TRBV19 and TRBJ1-1; possible D gene TRBD1, 5 bases. The germline CDR1 and CDR2 sequences are LNHDA and SQIVND (reference sequence). V lost 7 bases and J 11 bases, leaving 29 bases between the germline ends. The CDR3 runs 16 residues. DNA of the CDR3: TGTGCCAGTATCCCCTCCTGGGCAGGGTTGGCCAGTTGGGCTTTCTTT. Translated: CASIPSWAGLASWAFF.

This chain links TRBV19 with TRBJ1-1, with unresolved D. This CDR3 has 14 amino acids. Germline CDR1 LNHDA, CDR2 SQIVND (reference sequence). Trimming removed 6 bases from V and 7 bases from J, with 18 bases in between. Here the CDR3 DNA reads TGTGCCAGTAGCCGGTCCTCCCCGACGGGTGAAGCTTTCTTT. It specifies CASSRSSPTGEAFF.

This clone occurred a few times. The chain joins TRBV2 to TRBJ1-4; D unclear. The CDR3 is made up of 13 amino acids. The V and J ends lost 6 bases and 6 bases respectively, with 11 bases between them. The germline CDR1 and CDR2 sequences are SNHLY and FYNNEI. The CDR3 DNA is TGTGCCAGCAGGATCTCGGGGTATGAAAAACTGTTTTTT. Residues: CASRISGYEKLFF.

J is TRBJ1-5 and V is TRBV19, with a weak D call TRBD1 (5 bases). Germline V gene data show CDR1 as LNHDA and CDR2 as SQIVND (reference sequence). The CDR3 covers 13 residues. V dropped 7 bases and J dropped 3 bases, with 10 bases sitting between them. CDR3 coding DNA: TGTGCCAGTAACAGGAGATCCAATCAGCCCCAGCATTTT. Translation: CASNRRSNQPQHF.

The chain recombines TRBV2 with TRBJ2-3; possible D gene TRBD1, 6 bases. In germline, CDR1 is SNHLY, CDR2 FYNNEI. The germline V and J ends were trimmed by 5 bases and 0 bases, with 12 bases remaining between them. This CDR3 is built from 15 residues. The CDR3, as DNA: TGTGCCAGCAGTATACAGGGCACTAGCACAGATACGCAGTATTTT. Protein sequence: CASSIQGTSTDTQYF. The full variable domain, its missing parts supplied by reference TRBV2 and TRBJ2-3, is EPEVTQTPSHQVTQMGQEVILRCVPISNHLYFYWYRQILGQKVEFLVSFYNNEISEKSEIFDDQFSVERPDGSNFTLKIRSTKLEDSAMYFCASSIQGTSTDTQYFGPGTRLTVL.

The gene calls are TRBV7-9 and TRBJ2-7, with TRBD2 as a possible D gene (5 bases). Germline V gene sequence: CDR1 SEHNR, CDR2 FQNEAQ (reference sequence). This CDR3 is built from 14 residues. V lost 5 bases to trimming and J lost 5 bases, with 16 bases between them. The CDR3 loop reads CASSPWVDGDEQYF. The CDR3 DNA sequence: TGTGCCAGCAGCCCGTGGGTGGACGGGGACGAGCAGTACTTC.

The J gene is TRBJ1-4, the V gene TRBV5-5, with D unclear. In germline, CDR1 is SGHKS, CDR2 YYEKEE (reference sequence). Trimming shortened V by 4 bases and J by 7 bases, and 8 bases separated the two germline ends. There are 12 residues in the CDR3. CDR3 bases: TGTGCCAGCAGCACCACAGCTGAAAAACTGTTTTTT. It yields the protein CASSTTAEKLFF.

This chain links TRBV19 with TRBJ1-1; unclear D gene. This CDR3 has 11 residues. The V and J ends lost 5 bases and 10 bases respectively, with 11 bases between them. In germline, CDR1 is LNHDA, CDR2 SQIVND (reference sequence). CDR3: CASSSASTAFF. The DNA of the CDR3 is TGTGCCAGTAGTTCCGCCAGTACAGCTTTCTTT.

This clone showed up just once. The CDR3 spells CASSLTLDRGWGYTF. CDR3 coding DNA: TGCGCCAGCAGCTTGACCCTGGACAGGGGTTGGGGCTACACCTTC. The rearrangement uses TRBV5-1 and TRBJ1-2, with 9 bases fitting TRBD1. The CDR3 has 15 amino acids. V was pared by 1 base and J by 8 bases, with 9 bases of the junction left unmatched. The germline gives CDR1 SGHRS, CDR2 YFSETQ.